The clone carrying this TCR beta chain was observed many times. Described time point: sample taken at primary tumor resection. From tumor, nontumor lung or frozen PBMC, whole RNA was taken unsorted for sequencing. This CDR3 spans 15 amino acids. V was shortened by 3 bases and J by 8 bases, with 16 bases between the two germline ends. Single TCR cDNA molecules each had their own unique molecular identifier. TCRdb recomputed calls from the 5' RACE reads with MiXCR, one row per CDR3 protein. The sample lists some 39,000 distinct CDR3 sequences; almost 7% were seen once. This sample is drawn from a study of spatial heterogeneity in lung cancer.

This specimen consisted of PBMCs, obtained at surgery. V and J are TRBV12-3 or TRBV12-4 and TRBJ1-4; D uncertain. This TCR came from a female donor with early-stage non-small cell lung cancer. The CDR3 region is CASSFSPDLGEKLFF. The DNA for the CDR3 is TGTGCCAGCAGTTTTTCACCGGACCTTGGGGAAAAACTGTTTTTT.